Following are 31 T cell receptor beta chains from one sample sequenced in a study of T cells in Graves' hyperthyroidism and ophthalmopathy. From RNA transcripts, TCR beta CDR3 regions were amplified. The TCR CDR3 was amplified in a first-round RT-PCR using the HTBI primer set. TCRdb independently ran MiXCR on the multiplex PCR reads; one entry per CDR3 protein. The data contain around 280,000 distinct CDR3 sequences, more than 10% of them singletons. The material sequenced was blood. The receptors were gathered from a young woman with Graves' hyperthyroidism that later progressed to Graves' ophthalmopathy.

There are many counts of this clonotype. This sequence joins TRBV6-1 and TRBJ1-1, with D unresolved. Germline V CDR1 and CDR2: MNHNS, SASEGT. There are 13 residues in the CDR3. V was shortened by 1 base and J by 6 bases, with 9 bases between the two germline ends. In DNA form, the CDR3 reads TGTGCCAGCAGTGAAGGGGCAGGCGCTGAAGCTTTCTTT. Residues: CASSEGAGAEAFF.

Note on this clonotype: No conserved phenylalanine or tryptophan ends this CDR3, so it is likely a read error. The chain joins TRBV7-7 to TRBJ2-1; TRBD2 aligns across 9 bases. CDR1 and CDR2 from the germline V gene are SSHAT and FNYEAQ (reference sequence). The CDR3 contains 19 residues. CDR3 DNA sequence: TGTGCTAGCAGTGACAGTACCAAGGCCAGCGGGAGGAGATGGAATGAGCAGTTCCTC. Its protein is CASSDSTKASGRRWNEQFL.

This chain uses TRBV6-1 with TRBJ1-2, with 10 nucleotides matching TRBD1. The CDR3 spans 15 residues. The trim removed 3 bases at V and 7 bases at J, leaving 8 bases unmatched. Germline CDR1 MNHNS, CDR2 SASEGT. The CDR3 nucleotides are TGTGCCAGCAGTGAGCGGGACAGGGGAGATCGTGGCTACACCTTC. As protein: CASSERDRGDRGYTF.

For this clonotype: A much larger clone lies a single base off, so this may be a read error. The gene calls are TRBV6-1 and TRBJ1-1; the D is unclear. Per germline, CDR1 MNHNS and CDR2 SASEGT. This CDR3 comprises 12 residues. CDR3 sequence (DNA): TGTGCCAGCAGTCCGAGAATAGCTGAAGCTTCCTTT. Its protein is CASSPRIAEASF.

This clonotype was counted ten times or more. This sequence joins TRBV5-1 and TRBJ2-3, with D unresolved. With 4 bases removed from V and 0 bases from J, the gap between germline ends came to 12 bases. This CDR3 spans 15 amino acids. The germline CDR1 and CDR2 sequences are SGHRS and YFSETQ. Written as DNA, the CDR3 is TGCGCCAGCAGCCTTCAGGACGGGAGCACAGATACGCAGTATTTT. Translating it yields CASSLQDGSTDTQYF.

The chain has TRBV4-3 and TRBJ2-1, with 11 bases identical to TRBD2. The V and J ends lost 4 bases and 0 bases, in that order; junction bases with no gene match: 14. Germline values: CDR1 LGHNA, CDR2 YSLEER. The CDR3 consists of 20 residues. CDR3 sequence: CASSRTLPGLADLSYNEQFF. Here the CDR3 DNA reads TGCGCCAGCAGCCGGACTTTACCGGGACTAGCGGACCTCTCCTACAATGAGCAGTTCTTC.

This clonotype was seen many times. The chain links TRBV7-2 to TRBJ2-7, with TRBD1 matching 11 bases. The V gene's germline CDR1 is SGHTA and CDR2 FQGNSA. V lost 7 bases to trimming and J lost 3 bases; unmatched junction nucleotides: 8. This CDR3 spans 15 amino acids. This chain's CDR3 is CASTKRGTGGYEQYF. The CDR3 bases are TGTGCCAGCACCAAAAGAGGGACAGGGGGCTACGAGCAGTACTTC.

This clonotype has a count of ten or more. This CDR3 is CASSLTPGGSGTDTQYF. The CDR3 DNA follows: TGTGCCAGCAGCTTGACCCCGGGCGGGAGTGGGACAGATACGCAGTATTTT. The rearrangement joins TRBV7-8 to TRBJ2-3, with TRBD2 identical over 7 bases. Germline trimming cut 3 bases from V and 3 bases from J; bases unmatched to any gene: 12. Per the germline V gene, CDR1 is SGHVS and CDR2 is FQNEAQ. The CDR3 totals 17 residues.

This chain connects TRBV7-3 to TRBJ2-2, with D tentatively TRBD1 (6 bases). This CDR3 is built from 14 residues. V was pared by 4 bases and J by 6 bases, with 12 bases between. CDR1 is SGHTA, CDR2 FQGTGA, per germline. The CDR3 nucleotides read TGTGCCAGCAGCTCAATGGGGGCGGCCGGGGAGCTGTTTTTT. It codes for CASSSMGAAGELFF. The full variable domain, rest sourced from reference TRBV7-3 and TRBJ2-2, is GAGVSQTPSNKVTEKGKYVELRCDPISGHTALYWYRQSLGQGPEFLIYFQGTGAADDSGLPNDRFFAVRPEGSVSTLKIQRTERGDSAVYLCASSSMGAAGELFFGEGSRLTVL.

In this sample, this clonotype turned up many times. The chain has TRBV30 and TRBJ1-6, with a possible D match to TRBD1 (6 bases). V was shortened by 6 bases and J by 6 bases, with 12 bases between the two germline ends. The CDR3 spans 13 residues. Germline lookup yields CDR1 GTSNPN and CDR2 SVGIG (reference sequence). CDR3 coding DNA: TGTGCCTGTTCAGGGGACTCTAATTCACCCCTCCACTTT. Its translation: CACSGDSNSPLHF.

This clonotype was seen many times. V gene TRBV12-3 or TRBV12-4 combines with J gene TRBJ2-7, with D unresolved. V was cut by 6 bases and J by 5 bases, with 11 bases left in between. The CDR3 runs to 12 residues. CDR3 DNA sequence: TGTGCCAGCAGCGGCGGTGGGAACGAGCAGTACTTC. The encoded protein is CASSGGGNEQYF.

The J gene is TRBJ1-1, the V gene TRBV11-2, with no clear D. CDR3 size: 15 residues. In germline, CDR1 is SGHAT, CDR2 FQNNGV. Trimming removed 6 bases at V and 0 bases at J, with 14 bases between. CDR3 bases: TGTGCCAGCAGGCGCTACAGCCGAATGAACACTGAAGCTTTCTTT. Translation: CASRRYSRMNTEAFF.

The chain combines TRBV24-1 with TRBJ2-2; D is ambiguous. From germline, CDR1 is KGHDR and CDR2 SFDVKD. This CDR3 is 11 amino acids long. Trimming stripped 4 bases from V and 4 bases from J, with 0 bases between. The DNA of the CDR3 is TGTGCCACCAGTGACACCGGGGAGCTGTTTTTT. Amino acid sequence: CATSDTGELFF.

The chain is built from TRBV5-1 and TRBJ2-3; D remains unclear. CDR3 length: 15 residues. Germline V gene sequence: CDR1 SGHRS, CDR2 YFSETQ. V was trimmed by 0 bases and J by 4 bases, leaving 12 bases between them. This chain's CDR3 is CASSLASSGPDTQYF. CDR3 bases: TGCGCCAGCAGCTTGGCTAGTTCAGGCCCAGATACGCAGTATTTT. The entire variable domain, with the rest obtained from reference TRBV5-1 and TRBJ2-3, is as follows: KAGVTQTPRYLIKTRGQQVTLSCSPISGHRSVSWYQQTPGQGLQFLFEYFSETQRNKGNFPGRFSGRQFSNSRSEMNVSTLELGDSALYLCASSLASSGPDTQYFGPGTRLTVL.

Ten or more counts support this clonotype. The chain employs TRBV28 and TRBJ1-1; D is perhaps TRBD1 (6 bases). The CDR3 sequence is 14 residues long. Germline CDR1 MDHEN, CDR2 SYDVKM. The V end was cut by 2 bases, the J end by 0 bases, with 7 bases between. CDR3 bases: TGTGCCAGCAGTTTACAGGGGCTGAACACTGAAGCTTTCTTT. Encoded protein: CASSLQGLNTEAFF.

This clonotype has at least ten counts. The V gene is TRBV5-5, the J gene TRBJ2-7; TRBD1 matches 7 bases. Germline trimming cut 4 bases from V and 2 bases from J; bases unmatched to any gene: 6. The CDR3 covers 14 residues. The germline V gene has CDR1 SGHKS and CDR2 YYEKEE (reference sequence). The CDR3 protein is CASSPLDRAYEQYF. For the CDR3, the DNA is TGTGCCAGCAGCCCGTTAGACAGGGCCTACGAGCAGTACTTC.

This clonotype was counted many times. This rearrangement joins TRBV24-1 to TRBJ2-1; TRBD2 aligns across 9 bases. There are 14 residues in the CDR3. Germline trimming cut 5 bases from V and 5 bases from J; bases unmatched to any gene: 3. Per germline, CDR1 KGHDR and CDR2 SFDVKD. The CDR3 is CATSGLAEDNEQFF. As DNA, the CDR3 is TGTGCCACCAGTGGACTAGCGGAGGACAATGAGCAGTTCTTC.

There are many counts of this clonotype. The gene calls are TRBV7-9 and TRBJ2-5; 11 positions match TRBD2. Germline loops: CDR1 SEHNR, CDR2 FQNEAQ (reference sequence). The trim removed 6 bases at V and 7 bases at J, leaving 7 bases unmatched. The CDR3 spans 14 residues. The CDR3 DNA is TGTGCCAGCAGTAGCGGGAGGGCCCGGGGGACCCAGTACTTC. Translation: CASSSGRARGTQYF.

This clonotype was seen repeatedly, ten times or more. J is TRBJ2-7 and V is TRBV16, with D possibly being TRBD2 (5 bases). CDR1 KGHSY and CDR2 FQNENV come from the germline V gene. This CDR3 comprises 15 residues. V was trimmed by 0 bases and J by 0 bases, leaving 9 bases between them. The CDR3 reads CASSQSLGSSYEQYF. The DNA of the CDR3 is TGTGCCAGCAGCCAATCTCTAGGGAGCTCCTACGAGCAGTACTTC.

The chain is built from TRBV19 and TRBJ2-1; 8 bases are a match to TRBD2. Per germline, CDR1 LNHDA and CDR2 SQIVND (reference sequence). The CDR3 is 16 residues long. V was pared by 7 bases and J by 4 bases, with 12 bases of the junction left unmatched. As DNA, the CDR3 is TGTGCCAGTAAACGAACGGGAGGGCCGTGGTACAATGAGCAGTTCTTC. Amino acid sequence: CASKRTGGPWYNEQFF.

Concerning this clonotype itself: A single base separates this from a much larger clone, so it may be a read error. V usage is TRBV27 and J usage is TRBJ1-2; D is uncertain. The CDR3 spans 13 residues. The germline gives CDR1 MNHEY, CDR2 SMNVEV (reference sequence). Trimming removed 5 bases from V and 2 bases from J, with 9 bases in between. CDR3 nucleotides: TGTGCCAGCAGTACACTGGGAAACTATGGCTACACCTTC. It encodes CASSTLGNYGYTF.

This clonotype was picked up many times. The V call is TRBV11-2, the J call TRBJ1-1; D is perhaps TRBD1 (5 bases). CDR1 SGHAT and CDR2 FQNNGV come from the germline V gene. V was cut by 1 base and J by 7 bases, with 7 bases left in between. The CDR3 has 12 amino acids. The CDR3 region is CASSLVTGEAFF. Here the CDR3 DNA reads TGTGCCAGCAGCTTAGTTACAGGTGAAGCTTTCTTT.

This clonotype was observed many times. This chain links TRBV6-6 with TRBJ2-7; tentative D call: TRBD1 (5 bases). V was clipped by 2 bases and J by 0 bases, with 11 bases between them. CDR1 and CDR2 from the germline V gene are MNHNY and SVGAGI (reference sequence). The CDR3 loop spans 15 amino acids. CDR3 DNA: TGTGCCAGCAGTTACGATTCTGGGGCCTCCTACGAGCAGTACTTC. Amino acid sequence: CASSYDSGASYEQYF.

This clonotype was seen ten or more times. This chain links TRBV27 with TRBJ2-1; D ambiguous. This CDR3 is built from 15 residues. Per the germline V gene, CDR1 is MNHEY and CDR2 is SMNVEV (reference sequence). The V and J ends lost 4 bases and 0 bases respectively, with 10 bases between them. CDR3 sequence (DNA): TGTGCCAGCAGTTCCCCGGTTAGCTCCTACAATGAGCAGTTCTTC. Residues: CASSSPVSSYNEQFF.

In this sample, this clonotype turned up many times. This chain links TRBV7-2 with TRBJ1-1; TRBD1 aligns across 8 bases. Losses at the gene ends were 5 bases for V and 5 bases for J; bases not matched to a gene: 7. The CDR3 contains 14 residues. Germline V gene sequence: CDR1 SGHTA, CDR2 FQGNSA. CDR3 residues: CASSTRTGKTEAFF. DNA of the CDR3: TGTGCCAGCAGCACCCGGACAGGGAAGACTGAAGCTTTCTTT.

This clonotype was picked up a small number of times. The chain couples TRBV4-1 to TRBJ1-5, with D maybe TRBD1 (6 bases). Germline V CDR1 and CDR2: MGHRA, YSYEKL. CDR3 size: 14 residues. The V end was cut by 5 bases, the J end by 7 bases, with 15 bases between. The CDR3 region has the DNA TGCGCCAGCAGCTTGGGGGCTCTTGGGCAGCCCCAGCATTTT. It codes for CASSLGALGQPQHF.

At least ten counts were recorded for this clonotype. The chain recombines TRBV28 with TRBJ2-7, with a tentative D call TRBD2 (5 bases). V was shortened by 5 bases and J by 3 bases, with 20 bases between the two germline ends. CDR3 size: 16 residues. In germline, CDR1 is MDHEN, CDR2 SYDVKM. The CDR3 reads CASSASVGTAVYEQYF. The CDR3 coding sequence is TGTGCCAGCAGTGCTTCTGTCGGTACAGCGGTCTACGAGCAGTACTTC.

Of note for this clonotype: Given a much more abundant clone one base away, this may be a read error. The chain joins TRBV7-2 to TRBJ2-3; D call uncertain. Germline CDR1 is SGHTA and CDR2 is FQGNSA. The CDR3 totals 12 residues. V shed 5 bases and J shed 3 bases, with 6 bases lying between them. The CDR3 nucleotides read TGTGCCAGCAGCCCGATGACAGATACGCAGTATTTT. Residues: CASSPMTDTQYF.

This clonotype was counted ten times or more. This chain links TRBV5-1 with TRBJ2-2; 13 bases are a match to TRBD2. The trim removed 0 bases at V and 6 bases at J, leaving 2 bases unmatched. Looked up from germline, CDR1 is SGHRS and CDR2 is YFSETQ. The CDR3 has 16 amino acids. CDR3 sequence (DNA): TGCGCCAGCAGCTTGGGACTAGCGGGAGGCTCCGGGGAGCTGTTTTTT. It encodes CASSLGLAGGSGELFF.

This clonotype was seen many times. V is TRBV12-3 or TRBV12-4 and J is TRBJ2-7, with D hard to call. Deletions cut 4 bases from V and 3 bases from J, with 10 bases between. The CDR3 spans 13 residues. This CDR3 is CASSSSAIYEQYF. In nucleotides, the CDR3 is TGTGCCAGCAGTTCCAGTGCTATCTACGAGCAGTACTTC.

This clonotype has only a few counts. The chain employs TRBV4-1 and TRBJ2-3, with TRBD1 matching over 10 bases. J gave up 3 bases and V 0 bases, and 0 bases lay outside the gene matches. The CDR3 spans 15 residues. Germline loops: CDR1 MGHRA, CDR2 YSYEKL. CDR3 amino acids: CASSQEDRGTDTQYF. Here the CDR3 DNA reads TGCGCCAGCAGCCAAGAGGACAGGGGGACAGATACGCAGTATTTT.